The 12 T cell receptor beta chains below all came from one sample that was sequenced in a study of T cell repertoires in cytomegalovirus infection. The antigens these receptors bind are not known. TCRdb called the reads again in MiXCR, with one record for every CDR3 protein. This table holds around 710,000 distinct CDR3 sequences, around 29% found once. Sequenced material: cultured CD8+ T cells from PBMCs, taken from culture after CMV antigen stimulation. These receptors were obtained from a human donor in good health (CMV status not recorded). Some clones in this sample may be carry-over from other donors' samples.

V usage is TRBV12-5 and J usage is TRBJ1-2, with D possibly being TRBD1 (5 bases). CDR1 is LGHNT, CDR2 FRNRAP, per germline. This CDR3 region has 16 residues. Trimming left V 0 bases short and J 5 bases short, with 16 bases between. Here the CDR3 DNA reads TGTGCTAGTGGTTTGGTACTCCAGGGATTAGGGTATGGCTACACCTTC. This translates into CASGLVLQGLGYGYTF.

This rearrangement joins TRBV27 to TRBJ1-5; D is undetermined. Germline assignment: CDR1 MNHEY and CDR2 SMNVEV (reference sequence). Trimming removed 0 bases at V and 0 bases at J, with 12 bases between. The CDR3 consists of 17 residues. CDR3 nucleotide sequence: TGTGCCAGCAGTTTATCGGGTGGGTCCCATAGCAATCAGCCCCAGCATTTT. It yields the protein CASSLSGGSHSNQPQHF.

This clonotype was detected a few times. The rearrangement links TRBV12-3 or TRBV12-4 to TRBJ2-3, with D possibly matching TRBD1 (6 bases). The CDR3 sequence is 13 residues long. Trimming took off 5 bases at V and 6 bases at J, with 12 bases between the two ends. The CDR3 region is CASSTGQLDTQYF. In DNA, the CDR3 is TGTGCCAGCAGTACAGGGCAGTTGGATACGCAGTATTTT.

This clonotype has only a few counts. CDR3 sequence (DNA): TGTGCCACCATAGACCCATCCTACAATGAGCAGTTCTTC. This sequence encodes CATIDPSYNEQFF. This sequence joins TRBV6-5 and TRBJ2-1; D is ambiguous. This CDR3 comprises 13 residues. V gave up 10 bases and J gave up 1 base, with 11 bases separating them. Germline CDR1 and CDR2: MNHEY and SVGAGI.

Points on this clonotype: It is likely a read error, because the conserved phenylalanine at the end of the CDR3 is missing. The chain couples TRBV19 to TRBJ1-1, with D unresolved. Germline assignment: CDR1 LNHDA and CDR2 SQIVND (reference sequence). The CDR3 has 13 residues. The ends were cut back, 5 bases at V and 7 bases at J, with 14 bases in the middle. CDR3 nucleotides: TGTGCCAGTAGTCCACAACCCTGGGATGAAGCTTTCATT. It is translated as CASSPQPWDEAFI.

This clonotype was recorded only once. The chain couples TRBV10-3 to TRBJ2-1; D may be TRBD1 (6 bases). This CDR3 spans 16 amino acids. Looked up from germline, CDR1 is ENHRY and CDR2 is SYGVKD. With 6 bases removed from V and 7 bases from J, the gap between germline ends came to 22 bases. The CDR3: CAIRQQGDELRNEQFF. DNA for the CDR3: TGTGCCATCAGGCAACAGGGTGATGAGTTGAGAAATGAGCAGTTCTTC.

In this sample, this clonotype turned up a few times. At one boundary the junction diverges from the germline segment, which might be a read error. The chain couples TRBV7-6 to TRBJ1-2; TRBD1 matches 10 bases. Per germline, CDR1 SGHVS and CDR2 FNYEAQ. This CDR3 region has 17 residues. The CDR3 nucleotides are TGTGCCGGCAGCGCCCGGGACAGGGGCCTTTTTGAAGCTGGCTACACCTTC. It encodes CAGSARDRGLFEAGYTF. The variable domain in full, with the rest retrieved from reference TRBV7-6 and TRBJ1-2, is GAGVSQSPRYKVTKRGQDVALRCDPISGHVSLYWYRQALGQGPEFLTYFNYEAQQDKSGLPNDRFSAERPEGSISTLTIQRTEQRDSAMYRCAGSARDRGLFEAGYTFGSGTRLTVV.

The rearrangement joins TRBV7-3 to TRBJ1-2; tentatively, D is TRBD1 (5 bases). CDR3 length: 17 amino acids. The V and J ends lost 8 bases and 7 bases respectively, with 29 bases between them. Germline assignment: CDR1 SGHTA and CDR2 FQGTGA. The CDR3 nucleotides are TGTGCCAGCCCCCCCCCCGCGCATGGACTCCCCCAGGGTGGCTACACCTTC. Translated: CASPPPAHGLPQGGYTF.

This clonotype was found a few times. The chain carries TRBV20-1 and TRBJ2-3; possible D gene TRBD1, 6 bases. Germline CDR1 DFQATT, CDR2 SNEGSKA (reference sequence). The V end lost 0 bases, the J end lost 0 bases, and 19 bases lay between the germline ends. The CDR3 is 18 amino acids. The CDR3 DNA follows: TGCAGTGCTAGAGATCCCTCTGGGGACATTTTCAGCACAGATACGCAGTATTTT. It specifies CSARDPSGDIFSTDTQYF.

This clonotype has a handful of counts. The V and J genes are TRBV7-9 and TRBJ2-7; D might be TRBD1 or TRBD2, each matching 6 bases. The CDR3 spans 16 residues. The V end was cut by 5 bases, the J end by 0 bases, with 17 bases between. Germline loops: CDR1 SEHNR, CDR2 FQNEAQ (reference sequence). CDR3 in DNA: TGTGCCAGCAGCATAGGAGAGGGGGGTCGCTCCTACGAGCAGTACGTC. Amino acids: CASSIGEGGRSYEQYV.

This sequence joins TRBV7-6 and TRBJ2-3; 9 nucleotides agree with TRBD1. V dropped 5 bases and J dropped 4; count of bases not matched to a gene: 7. This CDR3 has 15 residues. In germline, CDR1 is SGHVS, CDR2 FNYEAQ. The CDR3 region has the DNA TGTGCCAGCAGCCAAACAGGGGGCACCTCAGATACGCAGTATTTT. This codes for CASSQTGGTSDTQYF.

This clonotype showed up just a few times. The chain recombines TRBV15 with TRBJ1-4; maybe TRBD1 (5 bases). Trimming cost V 5 bases and J 0 bases, with 19 bases left between them. The CDR3 covers 18 residues. In germline, CDR1 is LNHNV, CDR2 YYDKDF (reference sequence). CDR3 nucleotides: TGTGCCACCAGCCCGGTTCCGGGGGAGGTTGCAACTAATGAAAAACTGTTTTTT. It codes for CATSPVPGEVATNEKLFF.